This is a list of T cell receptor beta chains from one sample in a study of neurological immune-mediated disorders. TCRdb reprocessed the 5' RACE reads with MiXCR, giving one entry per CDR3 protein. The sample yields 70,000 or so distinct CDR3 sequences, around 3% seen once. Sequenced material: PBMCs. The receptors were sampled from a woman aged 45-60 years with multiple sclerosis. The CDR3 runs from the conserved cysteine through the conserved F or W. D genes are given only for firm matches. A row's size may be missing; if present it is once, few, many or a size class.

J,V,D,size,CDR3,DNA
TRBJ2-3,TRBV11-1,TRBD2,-,CASSLLISGGAADTQYF,TGTGCCAGCAGCCTACTTATCAGCGGGGGGGCCGCAGATACGCAGTATTTT
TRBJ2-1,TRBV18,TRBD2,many,CASSPGLAGELEQFF,TGTGCCAGCTCACCTGGACTAGCGGGAGAACTGGAGCAGTTCTTC
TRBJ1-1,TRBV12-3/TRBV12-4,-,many,CASSRATGAFF,TGTGCCAGCAGCCGGGCTACCGGGGCTTTCTTT
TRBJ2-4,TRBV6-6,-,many,CASNPDRLNIQYF,TGTGCCAGCAACCCCGACAGATTAAACATTCAGTACTTC
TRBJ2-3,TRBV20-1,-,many,CSAREGLWRASGRADTQYF,TGCAGTGCTAGAGAGGGCCTGTGGAGGGCCTCAGGACGGGCAGATACGCAGTATTTT
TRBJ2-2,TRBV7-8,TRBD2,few,CASSLVSASGRAGTGELFF,TGTGCCAGCAGCTTAGTTTCGGCTAGCGGGAGGGCCGGCACCGGGGAGCTGTTTTTT
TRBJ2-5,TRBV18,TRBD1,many,CASSPTGQGAWETQYF,TGTGCCAGCTCACCAACGGGACAGGGGGCGTGGGAGACCCAGTACTTC
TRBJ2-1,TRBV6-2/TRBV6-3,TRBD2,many,CASSYAGEWNEQFF,TGTGCCAGCAGTTACGCGGGAGAGTGGAATGAGCAGTTCTTC
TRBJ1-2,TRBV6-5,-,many,CASSYSGGDYGYTF,TGTGCCAGCAGTTACTCGGGGGGAGACTATGGCTACACCTTC
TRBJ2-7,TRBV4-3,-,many,CASSQDSGRPYEQYF,TGCGCCAGCAGCCAAGATTCGGGGCGGCCCTACGAGCAGTACTTC
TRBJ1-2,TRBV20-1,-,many,CSAREGLANYGYTF,TGCAGTGCTAGAGAGGGGTTAGCTAACTATGGCTACACCTTC
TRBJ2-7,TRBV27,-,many,CASSFGSEQYF,TGTGCCAGCAGTTTCGGGTCCGAGCAGTACTTC
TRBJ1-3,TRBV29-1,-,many,CSALLGNTIYF,TGCAGCGCGTTGTTGGGAAACACCATATATTTT
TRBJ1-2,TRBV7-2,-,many,CASSHQQVYYGYTF,TGTGCCAGCAGCCACCAGCAGGTTTACTATGGCTACACCTTC
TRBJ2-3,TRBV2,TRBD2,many,CASSFSGGPTDTQYF,TGTGCCAGCAGTTTTAGCGGGGGCCCCACAGATACGCAGTATTTT
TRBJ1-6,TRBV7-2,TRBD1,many,CASSSGGGDTSPLHF,TGTGCCAGCAGCTCAGGGGGGGGGGATACTTCACCCCTCCACTTT
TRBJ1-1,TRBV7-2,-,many,CASSSKTGDNTEAFF,TGTGCCAGCAGCTCTAAAACAGGAGACAACACTGAAGCTTTCTTT
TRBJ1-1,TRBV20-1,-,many,CSASRGRGTEAFF,TGCAGTGCTAGCCGGGGGAGGGGCACTGAAGCTTTCTTT
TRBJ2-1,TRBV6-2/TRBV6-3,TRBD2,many,CASQPGLGSYNEQFF,TGTGCCAGCCAACCGGGACTAGGGTCCTACAATGAGCAGTTCTTC